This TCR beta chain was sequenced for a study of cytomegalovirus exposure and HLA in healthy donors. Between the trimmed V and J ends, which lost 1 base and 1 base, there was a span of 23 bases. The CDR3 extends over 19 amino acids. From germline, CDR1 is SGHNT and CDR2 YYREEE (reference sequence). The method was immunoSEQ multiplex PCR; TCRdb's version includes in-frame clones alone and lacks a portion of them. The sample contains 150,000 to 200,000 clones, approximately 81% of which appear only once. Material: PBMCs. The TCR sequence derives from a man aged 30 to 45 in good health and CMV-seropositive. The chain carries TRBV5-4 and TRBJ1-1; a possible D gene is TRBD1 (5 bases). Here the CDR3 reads CASSLLGRGTRDSNTEAFF. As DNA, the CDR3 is TGTGCCAGCAGCTTGTTGGGTCGAGGGACCCGGGACTCGAACACTGAAGCTTTCTTT.